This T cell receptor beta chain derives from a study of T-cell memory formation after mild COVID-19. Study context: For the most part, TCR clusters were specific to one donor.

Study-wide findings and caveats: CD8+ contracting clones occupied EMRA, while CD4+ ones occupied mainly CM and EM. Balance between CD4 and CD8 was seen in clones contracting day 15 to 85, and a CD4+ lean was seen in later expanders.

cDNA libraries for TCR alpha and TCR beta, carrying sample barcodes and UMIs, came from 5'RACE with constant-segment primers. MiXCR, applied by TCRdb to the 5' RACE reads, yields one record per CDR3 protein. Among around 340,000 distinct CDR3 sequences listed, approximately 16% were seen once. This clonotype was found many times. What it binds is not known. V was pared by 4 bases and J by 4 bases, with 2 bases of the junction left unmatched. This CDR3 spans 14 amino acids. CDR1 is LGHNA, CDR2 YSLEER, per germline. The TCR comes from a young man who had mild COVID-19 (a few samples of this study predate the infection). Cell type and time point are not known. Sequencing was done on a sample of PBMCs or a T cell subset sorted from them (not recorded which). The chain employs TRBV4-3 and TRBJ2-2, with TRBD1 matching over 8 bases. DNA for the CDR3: TGCGCCAGCAGCCGCGGACAGGGCACCGGGGAGCTGTTTTTT. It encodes CASSRGQGTGELFF.